Listed below are T cell receptor beta chains from one sample, sequenced in a study of T cell responses to AZD1222 COVID-19 vaccine. The table came from immunoSEQ multiplex PCR; TCRdb's copy has only in-frame clones and leaves some out. The sample consists of some 150,000 clones, more than 80% of them appearing once. Source: peripheral blood, taken on day 0 of AZD1222 vaccination. Every receptor here comes from an adult in good health. Both conserved end residues are part of each CDR3. D genes are given only for firm matches. For some rows the clone size is stated as once, few or many, or as a class when expanded; others skip it.

d_gene	v_gene	j_gene	abundance	CDR3aa	CDR3nt
.	TRBV19	TRBJ1-2	.	CASDGGTSYGYTF	TGTGCCAGCGACGGCGGGACCTCGTATGGCTACACCTTC
.	TRBV4-1	TRBJ2-5	.	CASSQEEFQETQYF	TGCGCCAGCAGCCAAGAGGAGTTCCAAGAGACCCAGTACTTC
.	TRBV5-4	TRBJ2-7	.	CASSLATVTYEQYF	TGTGCCAGCAGCTTAGCGACAGTTACCTACGAGCAGTACTTC
.	TRBV6-5	TRBJ1-1	once	CASSSDWNTEAFF	TGTGCCAGCAGTTCCGACTGGAACACTGAAGCTTTCTTT
.	TRBV19	TRBJ2-2	.	CASTPRSRLYSDANTGELFF	TGTGCCAGTACCCCCCGGAGCAGGCTCTACTCTGACGCGAACACCGGGGAGCTGTTTTTT
.	TRBV5-5	TRBJ1-5	.	CASSLYNSNQPQHF	TGTGCCAGCAGCTTGTACAACAGCAATCAGCCCCAGCATTTT
TRBD2	TRBV4-1	TRBJ2-1	.	CASSHLGGGLAGGNNEQFF	TGCGCCAGCAGCCACCTAGGCGGGGGACTAGCGGGAGGTAACAATGAGCAGTTCTTC
TRBD2	TRBV11-2	TRBJ2-5	.	CASSLAGGVEETQYF	TGTGCCAGCAGCTTAGCGGGGGGGGTTGAAGAGACCCAGTACTTC
TRBD1	TRBV7-6	TRBJ1-1	.	CASSLVEGASTEAFF	TGTGCCAGCAGCTTGGTGGAGGGGGCGAGCACTGAAGCTTTCTTT
.	TRBV19	TRBJ1-5	few	CASSTKGPGVVGRQPQHF	TGTGCCAGTAGTACCAAGGGCCCAGGGGTGGTCGGGAGGCAGCCCCAGCATTTT
TRBD1	TRBV7-2	TRBJ1-3	.	CASTLDRGGHTIYF	TGTGCCAGCACCCTCGACAGGGGGGGACACACCATATATTTT
TRBD2	TRBV5-4	TRBJ2-7	.	CASSLGGGSSYEQYF	TGTGCCAGCAGCTTGGGGGGCGGGAGTTCCTACGAGCAGTACTTC
.	TRBV4-1	TRBJ1-4	.	CASSQALVDGDEKLFF	TGCGCCAGCAGCCAGGCACTTGTGGACGGAGATGAAAAACTGTTTTTT
.	TRBV24-1	TRBJ1-5	.	CATSLTGPLRNQPQHF	TGTGCCACCAGCCTAACCGGGCCGCTTCGTAATCAGCCCCAGCATTTT
.	TRBV28	TRBJ2-3	few	CASSLRGGVADDTDTQYF	TGTGCCAGCAGTTTACGAGGGGGAGTAGCGGACGACACAGATACGCAGTATTTT
.	TRBV19	TRBJ1-4	.	CASRRGANEKLFF	TGTGCCAGTAGAAGGGGGGCGAATGAAAAACTGTTTTTT
.	TRBV6-2/TRBV6-3	TRBJ1-5	.	CASSGWGSNQPQHF	TGTGCCAGCAGTGGGTGGGGAAGCAATCAGCCCCAGCATTTT
TRBD2	TRBV3-1/TRBV3-2	TRBJ2-2	.	CASSGLAGGRSTGELFF	TGTGCCAGCAGCGGACTAGCGGGGGGGCGTAGCACCGGGGAGCTGTTTTTT
TRBD1	TRBV28	TRBJ1-2	.	CASSLRQGASGDYGYTF	TGTGCCAGCAGTTTGAGACAGGGGGCAAGTGGGGACTATGGCTACACCTTC
TRBD2	TRBV5-1	TRBJ2-7	.	CASSLGVAGGPYEQYF	TGCGCCAGCAGCTTGGGCGTAGCGGGAGGGCCTTACGAGCAGTACTTC
TRBD1	TRBV6-5	TRBJ2-2	.	CASSPGTETGELFF	TGTGCCAGCAGTCCCGGGACAGAGACCGGGGAGCTGTTTTTT
.	TRBV18	TRBJ2-2	.	CASSPGLDPNTGELFF	TGTGCCAGCTCACCGGGACTTGATCCGAACACCGGGGAGCTGTTTTTT
.	TRBV7-9	TRBJ1-3	.	CASSLKGADTIYF	TGTGCCAGCAGCTTAAAGGGTGCGGACACCATATATTTT
TRBD2	TRBV6-4	TRBJ2-1	few	CASSDGTNNEQFF	TGTGCCAGCAGTGACGGGACTAACAATGAGCAGTTCTTC
.	TRBV7-9	TRBJ2-4	.	CASSPGRVILAKNIQYF	TGTGCCAGCAGCCCAGGACGGGTCATACTAGCCAAAAACATTCAGTACTTC
.	TRBV9	TRBJ2-2	.	CASSVAGGTGELFF	TGTGCCAGCAGCGTAGCGGGCGGGACCGGGGAGCTGTTTTTT
.	TRBV21-1	TRBJ2-3	.	CASSKKYDPSSTDTQYF	TGTGCCAGCAGCAAAAAGTACGACCCATCCTCCACAGATACGCAGTATTTT
TRBD1	TRBV28	TRBJ1-6	.	CASSSSRGTGVPYSPLHF	TGTGCCAGCAGTTCGTCCCGAGGGACAGGGGTCCCTTATTCACCCCTCCACTTT
TRBD1	TRBV3-1/TRBV3-2	TRBJ1-3	.	CASSLDTTGGSGNTIYF	TGTGCCAGCAGCCTCGATACTACAGGGGGCTCTGGAAACACCATATATTTT
TRBD1	TRBV9	TRBJ2-7	.	CASSSRQGFYEQYF	TGTGCCAGCAGCTCCCGACAGGGTTTCTACGAGCAGTACTTC
.	TRBV9	TRBJ1-1	once	CASSPSGNTEAFF	TGTGCCAGCAGTCCCTCCGGGAACACTGAAGCTTTCTTT
TRBD1	TRBV6-6	TRBJ1-6	.	CASSFSGTGGSPLHF	TGTGCCAGCAGTTTCTCAGGGACAGGGGGGTCACCCCTCCACTTT
.	TRBV12-5	TRBJ1-1	many	CASGLGTNTEAFF	TGTGCTAGTGGCCTCGGGACGAACACTGAAGCTTTCTTT
.	TRBV5-1	TRBJ2-5	.	CASSSLGIQETQYF	TGCGCCAGCAGCTCCCTTGGCATACAAGAGACCCAGTACTTC
TRBD1	TRBV27	TRBJ1-2	.	CASRGTGEGNYGYTF	TGTGCCAGCAGGGGGACAGGGGAAGGGAACTATGGCTACACCTTC
TRBD1	TRBV7-2	TRBJ1-4	.	CASSSQGEANEKLFF	TGTGCCAGCAGCTCACAGGGGGAGGCTAATGAAAAACTGTTTTTT
.	TRBV4-2	TRBJ2-7	.	CASSQGLTYASYEQYF	TGTGCCAGCAGCCAAGGGTTAACTTACGCGTCCTACGAGCAGTACTTC
.	TRBV19	TRBJ1-1	.	CATSSRGEAFF	TGTGCCACATCATCCCGGGGTGAAGCTTTCTTT
.	TRBV18	TRBJ1-4	.	CASSRGQANEKLFF	TGTGCCAGCTCACGTGGACAAGCAAATGAAAAACTGTTTTTT
.	TRBV7-9	TRBJ2-6	.	CASSLKRGGLFSGANVLTF	TGTGCCAGCAGCTTAAAGCGAGGGGGGTTGTTCTCTGGGGCCAACGTCCTGACTTTC
.	TRBV27	TRBJ2-3	.	CASSLGPGSIRTSTDTQYF	TGTGCCAGCAGTTTAGGGCCAGGAAGCATCAGGACTAGCACAGATACGCAGTATTTT
TRBD2	TRBV27	TRBJ2-7	.	CASSSGRSYEQYF	TGTGCCAGCAGTAGCGGGAGGTCCTACGAGCAGTACTTC
.	TRBV27	TRBJ2-7	.	CASSLRGSIGENEQYF	TGTGCCAGCAGTTTACGAGGGTCTATCGGTGAGAACGAGCAGTACTTC
.	TRBV5-1	TRBJ2-3	.	CASSLLQETDTQYF	TGCGCCAGCAGCTTGTTACAGGAGACAGATACGCAGTATTTT
.	TRBV2	TRBJ1-6	.	CAGAVLSNSPLHF	TGTGCCGGCGCAGTTCTGTCTAATTCACCCCTCCACTTT
.	TRBV9	TRBJ2-7	.	CASSVSGAYPSYEQYF	TGTGCCAGCAGCGTTTCCGGTGCCTACCCCTCCTACGAGCAGTACTTC
TRBD1	TRBV2	TRBJ1-5	.	CASTTGGNQPQHF	TGTGCCAGCACCACAGGGGGCAATCAGCCCCAGCATTTT
TRBD1	TRBV2	TRBJ1-4	.	CASSDPTGGNEKLFF	TGTGCCAGCAGTGACCCCACAGGGGGTAATGAAAAACTGTTTTTT
TRBD1	TRBV13	TRBJ2-7	.	CASSAPGQISYEQYF	TGTGCCAGCAGCGCCCCGGGACAGATCTCCTACGAGCAGTACTTC
TRBD1	TRBV30	TRBJ1-2	.	CAWSPGQGWKGYTF	TGTGCCTGGAGTCCGGGACAGGGGTGGAAAGGCTACACCTTC